The 9 T cell receptor beta chains given below trace back to one sample, sequenced in a study of blood T cell repertoires in COVID-19. TCRdb keeps only in-frame clones here, not all; method: immunoSEQ multiplex PCR. In the table there are about 220,000 clones, about 85% of which are singletons. The material sequenced was peripheral blood. These TCRs come from an older woman who had recovered from COVID-19.

This clone has just one count. This chain links TRBV4-1 with TRBJ1-2, with D maybe TRBD1 (6 bases). In germline, CDR1 is MGHRA, CDR2 YSYEKL. Trimming removed 1 base at V and 2 bases at J, with 17 bases between. This CDR3 comprises 17 residues. This chain's CDR3 is CASSQVFGGGQNYGYTF. CDR3 bases: TGCGCCAGCAGCCAAGTGTTCGGCGGCGGACAGAACTATGGCTACACCTTC.

The gene calls are TRBV30 and TRBJ1-1; D is ambiguous. Trimming removed 0 bases at V and 2 bases at J, with 4 bases between. Germline loops: CDR1 GTSNPN, CDR2 SVGIG (reference sequence). There are 12 residues in the CDR3. The CDR3 sequence: CAWSVPNTEAFF. The CDR3 DNA reads as TGTGCCTGGAGTGTTCCAAACACTGAAGCTTTCTTT.

The rearrangement uses TRBV7-9 and TRBJ1-5, with D tentatively TRBD1 (5 bases). In germline, CDR1 is SEHNR, CDR2 FQNEAQ (reference sequence). This CDR3 comprises 13 residues. V gave up 5 bases and J gave up 5 bases, with 10 bases separating them. This chain's CDR3 is CASSTQGDQPQHF. The DNA of the CDR3 is TGTGCCAGCAGCACACAAGGGGATCAGCCCCAGCATTTT.

The chain carries TRBV24-1 and TRBJ2-7, with 9 bases fitting TRBD1. V was clipped by 10 bases and J by 11 bases; unmatched bases: 11. CDR3 length: 12 amino acids. Germline V gene data show CDR1 as KGHDR and CDR2 as SFDVKD. CDR3 nucleotides: TGTGCCACTAGGACAGGGGTCCACAAGGAGTACTTC. Amino acids: CATRTGVHKEYF.

The V gene is TRBV7-9, the J gene TRBJ2-7; D is possibly TRBD2 (5 bases). The CDR3 covers 14 residues. From germline, CDR1 is SEHNR and CDR2 FQNEAQ (reference sequence). With 2 bases removed from V and 5 bases from J, the gap between germline ends came to 13 bases. The CDR3 sequence: CASSLNRGRDEQYF. The CDR3 coding sequence is TGTGCCAGCAGCTTAAATCGGGGAAGGGACGAGCAGTACTTC. Complete variable domain (other parts from reference TRBV7-9 and TRBJ2-7): DTGVSQNPRHKITKRGQNVTFRCDPISEHNRLYWYRQTLGQGPEFLTYFQNEAQLEKSRLLSDRFSAERPKGSFSTLEIQRTEQGDSAMYLCASSLNRGRDEQYFGPGTRLTVT.

The rearrangement joins TRBV7-8 to TRBJ2-1, with TRBD1 identical over 7 bases. J gave up 0 bases and V 8 bases, and 10 bases lay outside the gene matches. The CDR3 consists of 16 residues. CDR1 is SGHVS and CDR2 is FQNEAQ in the germline V gene. The chain's CDR3 is CASVLKRTGSYNEQFF. The CDR3 bases are TGTGCCAGCGTTCTAAAAAGGACAGGCTCCTACAATGAGCAGTTCTTC. Together with reference TRBV7-8 and TRBJ2-1, the CDR3 gives the full variable domain: GAGVSQSPRYKVAKRGQDVALRCDPISGHVSLFWYQQALGQGPEFLTYFQNEAQLDKSGLPSDRFFAERPEGSVSTLKIQRTQQEDSAVYLCASVLKRTGSYNEQFFGPGTRLTVL.

The chain carries TRBV18 and TRBJ2-7, with TRBD1 identical over 8 bases. J lost 4 bases, V lost 2 bases, and 7 bases had no gene match. CDR1 KGHSH and CDR2 LQKENI come from the germline V gene. The CDR3 is 15 amino acids. DNA for the CDR3: TGTGCCAGCTCACCAGTAGCAGGACAGGGTTACGAGCAGTACTTC. It codes for CASSPVAGQGYEQYF.

The genes are TRBV6-6 and TRBJ2-1; D is perhaps TRBD2 (6 bases). The CDR3 extends over 19 amino acids. CDR1 and CDR2 from the germline V gene are MNHNY and SVGAGI (reference sequence). V was clipped by 5 bases and J by 0 bases, with 23 bases between them. The chain's CDR3 is CASSQGLTIVASSYNEQFF. In DNA form, the CDR3 reads TGTGCCAGCAGTCAGGGACTCACGATTGTCGCCAGCTCCTACAATGAGCAGTTCTTC.

The chain links TRBV14 to TRBJ2-7; no firm D call. Germline V gene sequence: CDR1 SGHDN, CDR2 FVKESK. This CDR3 has 15 residues. V was shortened by 1 base and J by 0 bases, with 10 bases between the two germline ends. CDR3 region: CASSQGVGGSYEQYF. The CDR3 DNA follows: TGTGCCAGCAGCCAAGGGGTTGGCGGCTCCTACGAGCAGTACTTC.